These 9 T cell receptor beta chains originate from one sample sequenced in a study of blood T cell repertoires in COVID-19. TCRdb's copy holds only in-frame clones and misses some; the assay was immunoSEQ multiplex PCR. This sample has around 260,000 clones, with roughly 86% found just once. What was sequenced was peripheral blood. The receptor set was obtained from a human donor in a cohort sampled during active COVID-19.

The chain links TRBV6-5 to TRBJ1-5, with D possibly TRBD1 on 5 matching bases. The length of the CDR3 is 15 residues. Germline CDR1 and CDR2: MNHEY and SVGAGI. V lost 2 bases, J lost 4 bases, and 12 bases lay in between. CDR3 sequence (DNA): TGTGCCAGCAGTTACCGGGGGGTAGGAAATCAGCCCCAGCATTTT. It translates to CASSYRGVGNQPQHF.

V and J are TRBV4-3 and TRBJ2-1, with 8 bases matching TRBD2. Trimming at V came to 2 bases and at J to 2 bases, leaving 8 bases not matched to a gene. CDR1 LGHNA and CDR2 YSLEER come from the germline V gene. CDR3 length: 17 amino acids. The CDR3 DNA is TGCGCCAGCAGCCAACTACTAGCGGCCAGACCCTACAATGAGCAGTTCTTC. Translation gives CASSQLLAARPYNEQFF.

V is TRBV11-2 and J is TRBJ2-5; perhaps TRBD1 as D (5 bases). With 4 bases removed from V and 3 bases from J, the gap between germline ends came to 15 bases. Germline values: CDR1 SGHAT, CDR2 FQNNGV. The CDR3 loop spans 15 amino acids. CDR3 in amino acids: CASSSIMGREETQYF. For the CDR3, the DNA is TGTGCCAGCAGCTCGATTATGGGCAGGGAAGAGACCCAGTACTTC.

This chain connects TRBV5-1 to TRBJ1-4, with TRBD1 identical over 9 bases. The CDR3 contains 13 residues. CDR1 is SGHRS and CDR2 is YFSETQ in the germline V gene. Trimming removed 4 bases from V and 10 bases from J; junction bases left unmatched: 5. The CDR3 DNA sequence: TGCGCCAGCAGCCAGGGACAGGGAAGAAAACTGTTTTTT. Translation: CASSQGQGRKLFF.

The chain joins TRBV30 to TRBJ2-3; TRBD1 agrees at 10 bases. There are 15 residues in the CDR3. J gave up 4 bases and V 5 bases, and 9 bases lay outside the gene matches. From germline, CDR1 is GTSNPN and CDR2 SVGIG (reference sequence). CDR3 coding DNA: TGTGCCTGGTCCAAGGGGACAGGGGTCTCAGATACGCAGTATTTT. Residues: CAWSKGTGVSDTQYF.

This chain links TRBV28 with TRBJ1-5; 10 bases are a match to TRBD1. Germline CDR1 and CDR2: MDHEN and SYDVKM. The CDR3 runs to 14 residues. The J segment lost 7 bases and the V segment lost 7 bases, leaving 7 bases of the junction unmatched. CDR3 coding DNA: TGTGCCAGCAACCAAGGACAGGGGGGCCAGCCCCAGCATTTT. This sequence encodes CASNQGQGGQPQHF.

The chain is built from TRBV6-2 or TRBV6-3 and TRBJ2-7; D possibly corresponds to TRBD2 (5 bases). Germline CDR1 is MNHEY and CDR2 is SVGEGT. The V gene lost 5 bases and the J gene lost 4 bases, with 12 bases spanning the gap. This CDR3 has 13 amino acids. The CDR3 DNA follows: TGTGCCAGCAGTCAGCGGACTCAGTACGAGCAGTACTTC. Translating gives CASSQRTQYEQYF.

The V call is TRBV6-6, the J call TRBJ2-7; D gene ambiguous. The ends were cut back, 8 bases at V and 3 bases at J, with 14 bases in the middle. The CDR3 runs 13 residues. In germline, CDR1 is MNHNY, CDR2 SVGAGI (reference sequence). The CDR3 loop reads CASLQARDYEQYF. Here the CDR3 DNA reads TGTGCCAGCCTTCAGGCTCGCGACTACGAGCAGTACTTC.

V is TRBV24-1 and J is TRBJ2-1; 8 bases agree with TRBD2. The junction had 12 bases not matched to a gene; V was cut back by 5 bases and J by 4 bases. CDR1 and CDR2 from the germline V gene are KGHDR and SFDVKD. This CDR3 is built from 17 residues. CDR3 residues: CATSGPDSGNIYNEQFF. The CDR3 DNA follows: TGTGCCACCAGTGGGCCGGATAGCGGGAATATTTACAATGAGCAGTTCTTC.